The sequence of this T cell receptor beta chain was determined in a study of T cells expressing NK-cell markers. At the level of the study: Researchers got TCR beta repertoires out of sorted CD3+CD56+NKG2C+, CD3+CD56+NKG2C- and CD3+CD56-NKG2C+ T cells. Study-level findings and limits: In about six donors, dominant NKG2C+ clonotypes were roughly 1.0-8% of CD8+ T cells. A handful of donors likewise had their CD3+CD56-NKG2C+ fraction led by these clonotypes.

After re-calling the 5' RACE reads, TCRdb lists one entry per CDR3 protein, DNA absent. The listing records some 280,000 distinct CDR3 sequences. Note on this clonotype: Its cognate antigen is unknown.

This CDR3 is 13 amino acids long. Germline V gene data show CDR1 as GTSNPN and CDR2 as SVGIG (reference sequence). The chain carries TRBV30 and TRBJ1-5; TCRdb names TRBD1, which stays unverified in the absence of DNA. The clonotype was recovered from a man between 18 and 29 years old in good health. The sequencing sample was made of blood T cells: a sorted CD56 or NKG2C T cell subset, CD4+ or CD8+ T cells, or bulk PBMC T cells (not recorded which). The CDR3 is CAWTKGGWEPQHF.